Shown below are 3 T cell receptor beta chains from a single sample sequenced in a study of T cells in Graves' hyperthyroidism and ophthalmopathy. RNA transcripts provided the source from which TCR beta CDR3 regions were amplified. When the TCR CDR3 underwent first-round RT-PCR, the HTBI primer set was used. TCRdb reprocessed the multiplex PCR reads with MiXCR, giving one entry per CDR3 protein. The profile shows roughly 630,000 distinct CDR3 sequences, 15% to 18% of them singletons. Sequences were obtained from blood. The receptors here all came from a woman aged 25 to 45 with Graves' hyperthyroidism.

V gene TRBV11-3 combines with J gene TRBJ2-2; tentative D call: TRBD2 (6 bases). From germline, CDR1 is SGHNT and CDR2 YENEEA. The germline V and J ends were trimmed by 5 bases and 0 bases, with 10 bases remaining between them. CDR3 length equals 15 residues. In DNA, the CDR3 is TGTGCCAGCAGCCCGGGACTTTCGAACACCGGGGAGCTGTTTTTT. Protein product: CASSPGLSNTGELFF.

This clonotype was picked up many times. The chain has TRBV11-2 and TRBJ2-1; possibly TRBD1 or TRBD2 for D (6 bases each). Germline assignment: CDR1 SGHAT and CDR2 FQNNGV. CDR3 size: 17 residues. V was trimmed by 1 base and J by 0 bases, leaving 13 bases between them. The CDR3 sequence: CASSLGGAGSSYNEQFF. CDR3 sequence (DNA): TGTGCCAGCAGCTTAGGGGGGGCGGGGAGCTCCTACAATGAGCAGTTCTTC.

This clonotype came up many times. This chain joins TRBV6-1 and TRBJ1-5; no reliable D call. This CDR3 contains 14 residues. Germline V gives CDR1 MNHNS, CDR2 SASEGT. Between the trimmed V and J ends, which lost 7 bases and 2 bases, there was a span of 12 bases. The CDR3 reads CASTWYGGNQPQHF. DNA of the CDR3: TGTGCCAGCACCTGGTACGGGGGCAATCAGCCCCAGCATTTT.